Listed below are T cell receptor beta chains from one sample, sequenced in a study of OX40 agonist ivuxolimab in advanced cancers. The data were produced by immunoSEQ multiplex PCR, yet TCRdb's version contains in-frame clones alone and is incomplete. Of over 20,000 clones listed, approximately 75% are singletons. The specimen comprised CD4+ or CD8+ T cells sorted from blood, sampled in a trial of the OX40 agonist ivuxolimab. These receptors all come from an adult with an advanced solid tumor such as melanoma, head and neck, liver or kidney cancer. Each CDR3 is given with its conserved first and last residue. A D gene is named only where the DNA matches it firmly.

d_gene: TRBD2
j_gene: TRBJ2-2
v_gene: TRBV7-8
CDR3aa: CASSLEGLAGVSNTGELFF

d_gene: -
j_gene: TRBJ2-1
v_gene: TRBV7-9
CDR3aa: CASSSSTQFF

d_gene: TRBD1
j_gene: TRBJ2-7
v_gene: TRBV5-4
CDR3aa: CASTTGGAPLF

d_gene: -
j_gene: TRBJ1-4
v_gene: TRBV7-6
CDR3aa: CASSFGTGPEKLFF

d_gene: -
j_gene: TRBJ2-3
v_gene: TRBV11-1
CDR3aa: CASSLGRAHLTDTQYF

d_gene: -
j_gene: TRBJ2-2
v_gene: TRBV4-2
CDR3aa: CASSQSTGLTGELFF

d_gene: -
j_gene: TRBJ2-1
v_gene: TRBV29-1
CDR3aa: CSAHPTGTNEQFF

d_gene: TRBD2
j_gene: TRBJ2-3
v_gene: TRBV9
CDR3aa: CASSVVASGGTDTQYF

d_gene: TRBD1
j_gene: TRBJ2-7
v_gene: TRBV19
CDR3aa: CASRYDRGGSYEQYF

d_gene: TRBD1
j_gene: TRBJ1-5
v_gene: TRBV6-5
CDR3aa: CASRDLQGSNQPQHF

d_gene: -
j_gene: TRBJ1-6
v_gene: TRBV28
CDR3aa: CASKNPRGSPLHF

d_gene: -
j_gene: TRBJ1-3
v_gene: TRBV2
CDR3aa: CASSGGNTIYF

d_gene: -
j_gene: TRBJ2-7
v_gene: TRBV20-1
CDR3aa: CSARESYEQYF

d_gene: -
j_gene: TRBJ2-5
v_gene: TRBV6-5
CDR3aa: CASGPRQETQYF

d_gene: TRBD2
j_gene: TRBJ2-2
v_gene: TRBV25-1
CDR3aa: CASSELKRENTGELFF

d_gene: -
j_gene: TRBJ1-5
v_gene: TRBV11-2
CDR3aa: CASSLGEQGYSNQPQHF

d_gene: TRBD2
j_gene: TRBJ2-1
v_gene: TRBV6-5
CDR3aa: CASSYWLAGFNEQFF

d_gene: -
j_gene: TRBJ2-7
v_gene: TRBV6-5
CDR3aa: CASRDTTYEQYF

d_gene: TRBD1
j_gene: TRBJ1-2
v_gene: TRBV7-3
CDR3aa: CASSSGQERGYTF

d_gene: -
j_gene: TRBJ2-7
v_gene: TRBV9
CDR3aa: CASSNRDTTIPYEQYF

d_gene: -
j_gene: TRBJ1-5
v_gene: TRBV6-1
CDR3aa: CASSEESNSNQPQHF

d_gene: -
j_gene: TRBJ1-6
v_gene: TRBV19
CDR3aa: CASRPGGSPLHF

d_gene: TRBD1
j_gene: TRBJ1-5
v_gene: TRBV4-2
CDR3aa: CASSQYTGTGDNQPQHF

d_gene: -
j_gene: TRBJ2-7
v_gene: TRBV6-5
CDR3aa: CASSYSGGGEQYF

d_gene: TRBD2
j_gene: TRBJ2-7
v_gene: TRBV19
CDR3aa: CASSAGLAYEQYF

d_gene: -
j_gene: TRBJ2-5
v_gene: TRBV15
CDR3aa: CATSSDLGQETQYF

d_gene: TRBD2
j_gene: TRBJ2-1
v_gene: TRBV11-1
CDR3aa: CASSLELAGAYNEQFF

d_gene: -
j_gene: TRBJ2-1
v_gene: TRBV4-1
CDR3aa: CASSQERAREWEQFF

d_gene: TRBD1
j_gene: TRBJ2-7
v_gene: TRBV28
CDR3aa: CASSPPGQGNEQYF

d_gene: TRBD1
j_gene: TRBJ2-1
v_gene: TRBV2
CDR3aa: CASRGTGTGLYNEQFF

d_gene: TRBD2
j_gene: TRBJ2-1
v_gene: TRBV9
CDR3aa: CASSVGGNELAGFNEQFF

d_gene: -
j_gene: TRBJ1-6
v_gene: TRBV5-1
CDR3aa: CASSITGYPDSPLHF

d_gene: -
j_gene: TRBJ2-2
v_gene: TRBV11-3
CDR3aa: CASSLNRPPGELFF

d_gene: -
j_gene: TRBJ1-1
v_gene: TRBV7-6
CDR3aa: CASSLTRNTEAFF

d_gene: -
j_gene: TRBJ1-2
v_gene: TRBV27
CDR3aa: CASSFWDNYGYTF

d_gene: TRBD2
j_gene: TRBJ2-7
v_gene: TRBV5-4
CDR3aa: CASSKGLAGAASYEQYF

d_gene: TRBD1
j_gene: TRBJ1-3
v_gene: TRBV7-7
CDR3aa: CASSSDRSSGNTIYF

d_gene: -
j_gene: TRBJ1-2
v_gene: TRBV6-5
CDR3aa: CASRNAYGYTF

d_gene: -
j_gene: TRBJ2-1
v_gene: TRBV27
CDR3aa: CASSSGTRTYNEQFF

d_gene: -
j_gene: TRBJ2-2
v_gene: TRBV27
CDR3aa: CASSLWMNTGELFF

d_gene: -
j_gene: TRBJ2-3
v_gene: TRBV21-1
CDR3aa: CASSKVGSGRAGTSTDTQYF

d_gene: TRBD1
j_gene: TRBJ2-1
v_gene: TRBV10-2
CDR3aa: CASTRDRAYEQFF

d_gene: -
j_gene: TRBJ1-1
v_gene: TRBV27
CDR3aa: CASNLSPNTEAFF

d_gene: -
j_gene: TRBJ2-5
v_gene: TRBV14
CDR3aa: CASSQDLTLTRYF

d_gene: -
j_gene: TRBJ1-4
v_gene: TRBV5-1
CDR3aa: CASSQGGANEKLFF

d_gene: -
j_gene: TRBJ2-7
v_gene: TRBV7-9
CDR3aa: CASSLGTAYEQYF

d_gene: -
j_gene: TRBJ1-4
v_gene: TRBV7-9
CDR3aa: CASSLGDGNEKLFF

d_gene: TRBD1
j_gene: TRBJ1-1
v_gene: TRBV5-1
CDR3aa: CASGDSMNTEAFF

d_gene: TRBD1
j_gene: TRBJ1-2
v_gene: TRBV7-8
CDR3aa: CASSLGTGGHYGYTF

d_gene: -
j_gene: TRBJ2-7
v_gene: TRBV5-6
CDR3aa: CASSGRGERYYEQYF

d_gene: -
j_gene: TRBJ2-2
v_gene: TRBV9
CDR3aa: CASSVGNGELFF

d_gene: TRBD1
j_gene: TRBJ2-1
v_gene: TRBV27
CDR3aa: CASSSEPQGARNEQFF

d_gene: -
j_gene: TRBJ2-1
v_gene: TRBV11-2
CDR3aa: CASSYGTNNEQFF

d_gene: -
j_gene: TRBJ1-6
v_gene: TRBV10-2
CDR3aa: CASLGGGPLHF